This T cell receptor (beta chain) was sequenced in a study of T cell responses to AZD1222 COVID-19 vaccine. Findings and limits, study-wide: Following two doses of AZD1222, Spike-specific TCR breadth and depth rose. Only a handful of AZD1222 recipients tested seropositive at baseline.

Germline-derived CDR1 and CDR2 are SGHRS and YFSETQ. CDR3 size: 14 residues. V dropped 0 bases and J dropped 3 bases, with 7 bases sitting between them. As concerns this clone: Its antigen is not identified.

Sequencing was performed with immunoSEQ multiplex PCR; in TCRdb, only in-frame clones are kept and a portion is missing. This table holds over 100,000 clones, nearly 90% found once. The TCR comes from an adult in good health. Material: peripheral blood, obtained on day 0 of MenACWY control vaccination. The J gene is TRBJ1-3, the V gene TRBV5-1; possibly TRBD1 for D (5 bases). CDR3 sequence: CASSLEGNGNTIYF. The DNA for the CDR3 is TGCGCCAGCAGCTTGGAGGGGAATGGAAACACCATATATTTT.